Shown below are 31 T cell receptor beta chains from a single sample sequenced in a study of neurological immune-mediated disorders. Via MiXCR, TCRdb re-called the 5' RACE reads, giving one row per CDR3 protein. The sample consists of about 66,000 distinct CDR3 sequences, around 5% of them appearing once. Sample: PBMCs. Source of these receptors: a woman in her 30s with multiple sclerosis.

This clonotype has a count of ten or more. The rearrangement uses TRBV5-1 and TRBJ1-6; 9 nucleotides line up with TRBD1. The germline gives CDR1 SGHRS, CDR2 YFSETQ. CDR3 length: 15 amino acids. V was clipped by 4 bases and J by 6 bases; unmatched bases: 5. CDR3 in DNA: TGCGCCAGCAGCAGGACACAGGGGGCTAATTCACCCCTCCACTTT. Protein sequence: CASSRTQGANSPLHF.

This clonotype showed up just a few times. CDR3 in amino acids: CASRVGLAISTDTQYF. CDR3 in DNA: TGCGCCAGCAGAGTCGGACTAGCGATAAGCACAGATACGCAGTATTTT. The chain combines TRBV5-1 with TRBJ2-3; 9 bases line up with TRBD2. Germline CDR1 is SGHRS and CDR2 is YFSETQ. V lost 5 bases, J lost 0 bases, and 7 bases stayed unmatched. The CDR3 runs 16 residues.

A few counts support this clonotype. The rearrangement uses TRBV5-1 and TRBJ2-1; no clear D. The germline V gene has CDR1 SGHRS and CDR2 YFSETQ. The V and J ends lost 7 bases and 5 bases respectively, with 13 bases between them. The CDR3 has 13 residues. The CDR3 loop is CASFLPTNNEQFF. CDR3 bases: TGCGCCAGCTTCCTCCCTACAAACAATGAGCAGTTCTTC.

This clonotype has just one count. A much larger clone lies one base from this, so it may be a read error. V is TRBV11-3 and J is TRBJ2-3; TRBD2 is a possible D gene (5 bases). This CDR3 spans 16 amino acids. Germline V lookup: CDR1 SGHNT, CDR2 YENEEA. Trimming left V 1 base short and J 2 bases short, with 13 bases between. The CDR3 sequence: CASSLGGPCNTDTQYF. For the CDR3, the DNA is TGTGCCAGCAGCTTAGGAGGGCCGTGCAACACAGATACGCAGTATTTT.

This clonotype was seen at least ten times. The V gene is TRBV2, the J gene TRBJ2-7; 8 nucleotides line up with TRBD1. Germline V gene lookup returns CDR1 SNHLY and CDR2 FYNNEI. There are 13 residues in the CDR3. V lost 5 bases and J lost 3; bases outside the gene matches: 3. The CDR3 loop reads CASSFGQGYEQYF. The CDR3 DNA reads as TGTGCCAGCAGTTTCGGACAGGGCTACGAGCAGTACTTC.

This clonotype was seen only a few times. The chain employs TRBV7-2 and TRBJ2-1, with 8 bases identical to TRBD2. V was clipped by 4 bases and J by 3 bases; unmatched bases: 5. Germline lookup yields CDR1 SGHTA and CDR2 FQGNSA. The CDR3 loop spans 15 amino acids. CDR3 protein: CASSSIRGGYNEQFF. In DNA form, the CDR3 reads TGTGCCAGCAGCTCGATACGGGGGGGCTACAATGAGCAGTTCTTC.

Only a few counts were recorded for this clonotype. V and J are TRBV5-1 and TRBJ2-4; 8 bases fit TRBD1. The trim removed 4 bases at V and 2 bases at J, leaving 11 bases unmatched. The CDR3 runs to 17 residues. Per the germline V gene, CDR1 is SGHRS and CDR2 is YFSETQ. DNA for the CDR3: TGCGCCAGCAGCCCCACCGGACAGGGAGGAACCAAAAACATTCAGTACTTC. Encoded protein: CASSPTGQGGTKNIQYF. Supplemented by reference TRBV5-1 and TRBJ2-4, the full variable domain reads KAGVTQTPRYLIKTRGQQVTLSCSPISGHRSVSWYQQTPGQGLQFLFEYFSETQRNKGNFPGRFSGRQFSNSRSEMNVSTLELGDSALYLCASSPTGQGGTKNIQYFGAGTRLSVL.

Only a few counts were recorded for this clonotype. A junction end diverges from the germline sequence, so it may reflect a read error. The J gene is TRBJ1-6, the V gene TRBV12-3 or TRBV12-4; D is ambiguous. This CDR3 comprises 14 residues. CDR3 sequence: CASSLSSYNSPLNF. The CDR3 bases are TGTGCCAGCAGTCTCAGCTCCTATAATTCACCCCTCAACTTT.

In this sample, this clonotype turned up many times. The genes are TRBV20-1 and TRBJ1-1; no clear D gene. This CDR3 comprises 13 residues. V was trimmed by 5 bases and J by 0 bases, leaving 10 bases between them. Germline CDR1 reads DFQATT; CDR2 reads SNEGSKA (reference sequence). The CDR3 DNA follows: TGCAGTGCTGAACGCAGACTGAACACTGAAGCTTTCTTT. It translates to CSAERRLNTEAFF.

This clonotype was seen many times. This rearrangement joins TRBV20-1 to TRBJ1-2; weak D call: TRBD1 (5 bases). CDR3 length: 13 residues. Germline V lookup: CDR1 DFQATT, CDR2 SNEGSKA (reference sequence). Trimming shortened V by 5 bases and J by 5 bases, and 15 bases separated the two germline ends. CDR3 sequence reads: CSALEGPGYGYTF. DNA of the CDR3: TGCAGTGCTCTTGAGGGGCCGGGGTATGGCTACACCTTC.

This clonotype was observed at least ten times. The CDR3 loop reads CASSSTSRTSHNEQFF. The CDR3 DNA sequence: TGTGCCAGCAGCTCCACCTCCCGGACTAGTCACAATGAGCAGTTCTTC. The genes are TRBV7-2 and TRBJ2-1; 7 bases agree with TRBD2. CDR3 length: 16 amino acids. The V gene's germline CDR1 is SGHTA and CDR2 FQGNSA. V lost 4 bases, J lost 5 bases, and 11 bases stayed unmatched.

Only a few counts were recorded for this clonotype. The CDR3: CASSYSTGGYEQYF. The CDR3 bases are TGTGCCAGCAGTTACTCGACGGGTGGCTACGAGCAGTACTTC. The chain carries TRBV6-6 and TRBJ2-7; no reliable D call. V gave up 0 bases and J gave up 3 bases, with 9 bases separating them. The germline gives CDR1 MNHNY, CDR2 SVGAGI (reference sequence). This CDR3 is 14 amino acids long.

This clonotype was counted ten times or more. The rearrangement joins TRBV4-2 to TRBJ1-4, with D perhaps matching TRBD1 (6 bases). V lost 3 bases and J 5 bases, leaving 16 bases between the germline ends. The CDR3 covers 16 residues. Germline V gene data show CDR1 as LGHNA and CDR2 as YNFKEQ. CDR3 protein: CASSQVAGTLNEKLFF. The CDR3 nucleotides read TGTGCCAGCAGCCAGGTAGCCGGGACATTAAATGAAAAACTGTTTTTT.

There are many counts of this clonotype. The chain combines TRBV15 with TRBJ2-5; no firm D call. The CDR3 has 15 residues. The V gene's germline CDR1 is LNHNV and CDR2 YYDKDF (reference sequence). V dropped 0 bases and J dropped 5 bases, with 13 bases sitting between them. This chain's CDR3 is CATSRDPGVQETQYF. In DNA form, the CDR3 reads TGTGCCACCAGCAGAGATCCGGGCGTACAGGAGACCCAGTACTTC.

V is TRBV2 and J is TRBJ1-1, with D maybe TRBD1 (5 bases). CDR3 length: 14 amino acids. The V and J ends lost 9 bases and 1 base respectively, with 15 bases between them. The V gene's germline CDR1 is SNHLY and CDR2 FYNNEI. The CDR3 nucleotides read TGTGCCAGTCGTTTGTTGGGGACGAACACTGAAGCTTTCTTT. Amino acid sequence: CASRLLGTNTEAFF. Drawing the rest from reference TRBV2 and TRBJ1-1, the complete variable domain is EPEVTQTPSHQVTQMGQEVILRCVPISNHLYFYWYRQILGQKVEFLVSFYNNEISEKSEIFDDQFSVERPDGSNFTLKIRSTKLEDSAMYFCASRLLGTNTEAFFGQGTRLTVV.

This clonotype turned up a few times. The V gene is TRBV20-1, the J gene TRBJ2-1; D gene ambiguous. The CDR3 is 13 amino acids. Germline V gene sequence: CDR1 DFQATT, CDR2 SNEGSKA (reference sequence). V was cut by 3 bases and J by 2 bases, with 8 bases left in between. Written as DNA, the CDR3 is TGCAGTGCTAGCCAAGGTACCTACAATGAGCAGTTCTTC. This encodes CSASQGTYNEQFF.

This clonotype occurred many times. The chain joins TRBV6-5 to TRBJ2-3; a possible D gene is TRBD2 (5 bases). The ends were cut back, 10 bases at V and 0 bases at J, with 14 bases in the middle. This CDR3 has 14 amino acids. Germline loops: CDR1 MNHEY, CDR2 SVGAGI. The CDR3 coding sequence is TGTGCCACCCAGAGCGGTCCTAGCACAGATACGCAGTATTTT. Its protein is CATQSGPSTDTQYF.

This clonotype was counted many times. The chain links TRBV20-1 to TRBJ1-6; D unresolved. The ends were cut back, 2 bases at V and 7 bases at J, with 9 bases in the middle. Germline assignment: CDR1 DFQATT and CDR2 SNEGSKA (reference sequence). This CDR3 has 13 amino acids. The CDR3 here is CSARRDPNSPLHF. CDR3 nucleotides: TGCAGTGCTAGAAGGGATCCCAATTCACCCCTCCACTTT.

This clonotype was detected only once. CDR3 residues: CASSLAVERLDEQFF. CDR3 coding DNA: TGTGCCAGCAGCTTAGCAGTGGAACGCCTCGATGAGCAGTTCTTC. The chain employs TRBV7-8 and TRBJ2-1; D is ambiguous. Trimming pared 0 bases from V and 8 bases from J, leaving 14 bases between. This CDR3 contains 15 residues. Germline V gene sequence: CDR1 SGHVS, CDR2 FQNEAQ.

This clonotype was seen at least ten times. The chain is built from TRBV7-2 and TRBJ2-1; 10 nucleotides line up with TRBD2. CDR1 and CDR2 from the germline V gene are SGHTA and FQGNSA. This CDR3 has 14 residues. The V segment lost 3 bases and the J segment 8 bases; nucleotides outside the gene matches: 4. CDR3 DNA sequence: TGTGCCAGCAGCTTCCTAGCGGGGGCCGATGAGCAGTTCTTC. Translation gives CASSFLAGADEQFF.

This clonotype was counted at least ten times. An end of the junction differs from the germline gene, which may be a read error. The rearrangement joins TRBV20-1 to TRBJ2-1; possible D gene TRBD1, 5 bases. This CDR3 spans 14 amino acids. Germline V gives CDR1 DFQATT, CDR2 SNEGSKA (reference sequence). The CDR3 DNA is TGCAGTGCGAGAGACAGCTCCCTTTACAATGAGCAGTTCTTC. The encoded protein is CSARDSSLYNEQFF.

The chain uses TRBV10-3 and TRBJ2-7; D not resolved. CDR3 length equals 12 residues. Germline V gene sequence: CDR1 ENHRY, CDR2 SYGVKD. V was pared by 0 bases and J by 7 bases, with 7 bases between. The CDR3 here is CAISESIGEQYF. CDR3 bases: TGTGCCATCAGTGAGTCGATAGGAGAGCAGTACTTC.

In its sample, this clonotype was seen many times. This sequence joins TRBV20-1 and TRBJ1-6; D not resolved. The CDR3 consists of 13 residues. V lost 4 bases and J lost 8, with 12 bases in between. CDR1 DFQATT and CDR2 SNEGSKA come from the germline V gene (reference sequence). The CDR3 region has the DNA TGCAGTGCTATTGTGCGGGTTGATTCACCCCTCCACTTT. Encoded protein: CSAIVRVDSPLHF.

In the case of this clonotype: A much larger clone lies one base from this, so it may be a read error. This chain links TRBV6-5 with TRBJ2-7, with 7 bases that match TRBD2. The trim removed 6 bases at V and 4 bases at J, leaving 12 bases unmatched. Germline CDR1 is MNHEY and CDR2 is SVGAGI. There are 15 residues in the CDR3. The CDR3 is CASRSGGLWEYEQYF. CDR3 in DNA: TGTGCCAGCAGGTCCGGGGGGTTATGGGAATACGAGCAGTACTTC.

This clonotype was detected ten times or more. V is TRBV20-1 and J is TRBJ2-7; possibly TRBD1 for D (5 bases). Trimming shortened V by 3 bases and J by 4 bases, and 10 bases separated the two germline ends. CDR1 is DFQATT and CDR2 is SNEGSKA in the germline V gene (reference sequence). The CDR3 consists of 12 residues. The CDR3, as DNA: TGCAGTGCTAGTTGGGGCCGGTACGAGCAGTACTTC. Translated: CSASWGRYEQYF.

This clonotype was seen only a few times. Being one base from a much bigger clone, this may be a read error. V and J are TRBV10-3 and TRBJ2-1; D remains unclear. Trimming shortened V by 6 bases and J by 4 bases, and 10 bases separated the two germline ends. Per the germline V gene, CDR1 is ENHRY and CDR2 is SYGVKD. The CDR3 extends over 13 amino acids. CDR3 bases: TGTGCCATCAGGTCTGAAAGTTACAATGAGCAGTTCTTC. Its protein product is CAIRSESYNEQFF.

This clonotype showed up many times. The chain employs TRBV27 and TRBJ2-7; 8 bases agree with TRBD1. With V trimmed by 6 bases and J by 2 bases, 3 bases remained unmatched. Per germline, CDR1 MNHEY and CDR2 SMNVEV (reference sequence). This CDR3 has 13 residues. DNA for the CDR3: TGTGCCAGCAGACGGACAGGGACCTACGAGCAGTACTTC. Its protein is CASRRTGTYEQYF.

The chain is built from TRBV4-2 and TRBJ1-2; D perhaps matches TRBD1 (6 bases). V lost 2 bases and J 3 bases, leaving 16 bases between the germline ends. The CDR3 loop spans 16 amino acids. Looked up from germline, CDR1 is LGHNA and CDR2 is YNFKEQ. Here the CDR3 reads CASSQKGGAPDYGYTF. Here the CDR3 DNA reads TGTGCCAGCAGCCAAAAGGGGGGGGCCCCAGACTATGGCTACACCTTC.

By share of the sample, this clonotype is medium-sized. This chain connects TRBV20-1 to TRBJ1-4; D is possibly TRBD1 (6 bases). The CDR3 is 15 residues long. Germline lookup yields CDR1 DFQATT and CDR2 SNEGSKA (reference sequence). The germline V and J ends were trimmed by 0 bases and 4 bases, with 12 bases remaining between them. CDR3 DNA sequence: TGCAGTGCTAGAGACAAACAGGGAATTAATGAAAAACTGTTTTTT. This gives the protein CSARDKQGINEKLFF.

This clonotype appeared many times. The J gene is TRBJ2-1, the V gene TRBV20-1; 13 bases agree with TRBD2. The V gene's germline CDR1 is DFQATT and CDR2 SNEGSKA (reference sequence). The CDR3 loop spans 15 amino acids. Trimming at V came to 3 bases and at J to 5 bases, leaving 4 bases not matched to a gene. The CDR3 reads CSARGLAGRDNEQFF. Here the CDR3 DNA reads TGCAGTGCTAGGGGACTAGCGGGGCGGGACAATGAGCAGTTCTTC.

Concerning this clonotype: With a much larger clone just one base away, this may be a read error. The V gene is TRBV20-1, the J gene TRBJ2-1; TRBD2 agrees at 10 bases. The CDR3 is 17 residues long. The V and J ends lost 3 bases and 4 bases, in that order; junction bases with no gene match: 12. Germline assignment: CDR1 DFQATT and CDR2 SNEGSKA (reference sequence). The DNA of the CDR3 is TGCAGTGCTAGCTCCCTAGCGGGGGCCACTAAGTACAATGAGCAGTTCTTC. Encoded protein: CSASSLAGATKYNEQFF.